This T cell receptor beta chain is drawn from a study of T cells after yellow fever vaccination. Looking at the study overall: SMART-Seq v4 Ultra Low Input prepared the low-cell-number fractions.

The TCR cDNA carried a universal primer site and UMIs from 5'RACE template switching. TCRdb re-called the 5' RACE reads with MiXCR, one entry per CDR3 protein. Counted here are more than 300,000 distinct CDR3 sequences, about 6.6% occurring once; the ten biggest clones make up 18%. Germline V gene data show CDR1 as ENHRY and CDR2 as SYGVKD. With 2 bases clipped from V and 10 bases from J, the junction kept 4 bases outside the gene matches. This CDR3 region has 12 residues. The rearrangement links TRBV10-3 to TRBJ1-1, with 7 nucleotides matching TRBD1. The sequencing used PBMCs, collected around 45 days after the first yellow fever vaccination. This receptor was obtained from a man aged 18 to 30 who received the YFV17D yellow fever vaccine. The CDR3 DNA sequence: TGTGCCATCAGTGAGACAGGGGCGTTAGCTTTCTTT. It codes for CAISETGALAFF.